This passage covers 32 T cell receptor beta chains from one sample sequenced in a study of immune evolution from preneoplasia to lung adenocarcinoma. Profiling relied on immunoSEQ multiplex PCR, and the TCRdb table lists in-frame clones only, not all of them. This table holds about 10,000 clones, about three quarters found once. The sample comprised FFPE minimally invasive lung adenocarcinoma tissue. The receptors derive from an older person with lung adenocarcinoma. Some clones in this sample may be carry-over from other donors' samples.

In DNA, the CDR3 is TGTGCCAGCATCCCCTTGATGCTTGACCAGTACTTC. This codes for CASIPLMLDQYF. This sequence joins TRBV7-9 and TRBJ2-5; no reliable D call. CDR3 length: 12 residues. Germline values: CDR1 SEHNR, CDR2 FQNEAQ (reference sequence). Trimming stripped 7 bases from V and 10 bases from J, with 16 bases between.

The chain carries TRBV6-5 and TRBJ1-2; D is undetermined. V gave up 6 bases and J gave up 0 bases, with 8 bases separating them. This CDR3 has 13 residues. Germline V lookup: CDR1 MNHEY, CDR2 SVGAGI. The CDR3 sequence is CASRATPNYGYTF. The CDR3 DNA reads as TGTGCCAGCAGGGCGACACCTAACTATGGCTACACCTTC.

J is TRBJ1-1 and V is TRBV27; D not certain. With 2 bases removed from V and 1 base from J, the gap between germline ends came to 8 bases. CDR1 and CDR2 (germline): MNHEY, SMNVEV (reference sequence). This CDR3 comprises 14 residues. The CDR3: CASSLVAGNTEAFF. The CDR3 coding sequence is TGTGCCAGCAGTTTAGTAGCGGGGAACACTGAAGCTTTCTTT.

Notes on this clone: The sample carries other DNA sequences with the same CDR3. The chain has TRBV7-9 and TRBJ2-7, with D perhaps matching TRBD1 (5 bases). This CDR3 is built from 11 residues. The germline V and J ends were trimmed by 6 bases and 5 bases, with 8 bases remaining between them. The germline CDR1 and CDR2 sequences are SEHNR and FQNEAQ (reference sequence). The DNA for the CDR3 is TGTGCCAGCAGTCAGACAGACGAGCAGTACTTC. Its translation is CASSQTDEQYF.

The V and J genes are TRBV25-1 and TRBJ2-7; D not resolved. Germline CDR1 and CDR2: MGHDK and SYGVNS. Deletions cut 4 bases from V and 2 bases from J, with 3 bases between. The CDR3 contains 11 residues. Written as DNA, the CDR3 is TGTGCCAGCAGTGCCACCTACGAGCAGTACTTC. Amino acid sequence: CASSATYEQYF.

J is TRBJ2-1 and V is TRBV30, with 10 bases identical to TRBD2. V gave up 3 bases and J gave up 9 bases; unmatched junction bases: 8. From germline, CDR1 is GTSNPN and CDR2 SVGIG (reference sequence). CDR3 length: 14 amino acids. The CDR3 here is CAWRRAGGAREQFF. CDR3 nucleotide sequence: TGTGCCTGGAGGCGAGCGGGAGGGGCCCGTGAGCAGTTCTTC. Drawing the rest from reference TRBV30 and TRBJ2-1, the complete variable domain is SQTIHQWPATLVQPVGSPLSLECTVEGTSNPNLYWYRQAAGRGLQLLFYSVGIGQISSEVPQNLSASRPQDRQFILSSKKLLLSDSGFYLCAWRRAGGAREQFFGPGTRLTVL.

J is TRBJ1-2 and V is TRBV18, with 7 bases matching TRBD1. Germline loops: CDR1 KGHSH, CDR2 LQKENI. Trimming cost V 5 bases and J 8 bases; bases outside gene matches: 8. CDR3 length: 13 amino acids. CDR3 protein: CASSSTGDDGYTF. As DNA, the CDR3 is TGTGCCAGCTCATCAACAGGGGATGACGGCTACACCTTC.

This chain connects TRBV30 to TRBJ2-2, with D tentatively TRBD1 or TRBD2 (7 bases each). Germline V gene data show CDR1 as GTSNPN and CDR2 as SVGIG (reference sequence). V was pared by 5 bases and J by 4 bases, with 14 bases between. This CDR3 comprises 14 residues. CDR3: CAWGGAGGTGELFF. The CDR3 coding sequence is TGTGCCTGGGGGGGGGCAGGGGGCACCGGGGAGCTGTTTTTT.

In this sample, this clone turned up once. This chain joins TRBV29-1 and TRBJ2-3; D ambiguous. Per germline, CDR1 SQVTM and CDR2 ANQGSEA. V dropped 6 bases and J dropped 5 bases, with 9 bases sitting between them. The CDR3 loop spans 11 amino acids. The CDR3 reads CSVLWGDTQYF. The CDR3 nucleotides are TGCAGCGTGCTTTGGGGAGATACGCAGTATTTT.

A single count supports this clone. V usage is TRBV5-4 and J usage is TRBJ1-2; TRBD1 matches at 9 bases. The germline V gene encodes CDR1 SGHNT and CDR2 YYREEE (reference sequence). The CDR3 runs 14 residues. The V segment lost 2 bases and the J segment 7 bases; nucleotides outside the gene matches: 6. CDR3 sequence reads: CASSLQDRGSGYTF. The DNA for the CDR3 is TGTGCCAGCAGCTTACAGGACAGGGGAAGTGGCTACACCTTC. Filled out from reference TRBV5-4 and TRBJ1-2, the complete variable domain reads ETGVTQSPTHLIKTRGQQVTLRCSSQSGHNTVSWYQQALGQGPQFIFQYYREEENGRGNFPPRFSGLQFPNYSSELNVNALELDDSALYLCASSLQDRGSGYTFGSGTRLTVV.

CDR3 sequence (DNA): TGTGCCAGCAGAGCTAGCGGGAGAAGGGAGACCCAGTACTTC. Residues: CASRASGRRETQYF. The chain couples TRBV27 to TRBJ2-5; 10 nucleotides line up with TRBD2. This CDR3 has 14 residues. Trimming at V came to 6 bases and at J to 5 bases, leaving 6 bases not matched to a gene. The germline V gene encodes CDR1 MNHEY and CDR2 SMNVEV (reference sequence).

The chain joins TRBV5-5 to TRBJ1-2, with D perhaps TRBD1 (6 bases). V was clipped by 3 bases and J by 3 bases, with 15 bases between them. The CDR3 length is 15 residues. The germline V gene encodes CDR1 SGHKS and CDR2 YYEKEE (reference sequence). The CDR3 spells CASSSQGGYDYGYTF. CDR3 DNA: TGTGCCAGCAGCTCGCAAGGGGGATATGACTATGGCTACACCTTC.

The CDR3 bases are TGCAGTGCTAGTGTGGGGTATACGCAGTATTTT. Amino acid sequence: CSASVGYTQYF. V gene TRBV20-1 combines with J gene TRBJ2-3; D not resolved. Germline CDR1 DFQATT, CDR2 SNEGSKA (reference sequence). Trimming pared 3 bases from V and 7 bases from J, leaving 8 bases between. The CDR3 extends over 11 amino acids.

The V gene is TRBV5-4, the J gene TRBJ1-2, with a weak D call TRBD1 (5 bases). Trimming removed 0 bases at V and 4 bases at J, with 13 bases between. Germline CDR1 and CDR2: SGHNT and YYREEE (reference sequence). The CDR3 totals 15 residues. CDR3 in amino acids: CASSLGWDRPYGYTF. DNA of the CDR3: TGTGCCAGCAGCTTGGGGTGGGACCGCCCCTATGGCTACACCTTC.

This chain links TRBV4-2 with TRBJ2-2; D call uncertain. The length of the CDR3 is 14 residues. CDR1 and CDR2 (germline): LGHNA, YNFKEQ. The V gene lost 0 bases and the J gene lost 5 bases, with 7 bases spanning the gap. The chain's CDR3 is CASSQEAATGELFF. The CDR3 DNA reads TGTGCCAGCAGCCAAGAGGCAGCTACCGGGGAGCTGTTTTTT.

A few counts support this clone. The gene calls are TRBV6-1 and TRBJ1-6; the D is unclear. Germline V gene lookup returns CDR1 MNHNS and CDR2 SASEGT. With 0 bases removed from V and 10 bases from J, the gap between germline ends came to 13 bases. The CDR3 is 15 amino acids. CDR3 amino acids: CASSEALTSISPLHF. For the CDR3, the DNA is TGTGCCAGCAGTGAAGCGCTAACGTCAATATCACCCCTCCACTTT.

This clone was counted a few times. The chain is built from TRBV7-9 and TRBJ2-1; TRBD1 matches at 7 bases. The CDR3 length is 11 residues. Germline V gene data show CDR1 as SEHNR and CDR2 as FQNEAQ (reference sequence). The V and J ends lost 5 bases and 9 bases, in that order; junction bases with no gene match: 1. In DNA, the CDR3 is TGTGCCAGCAGCCGGGACAGTGAGCAGTTCTTC. Protein: CASSRDSEQFF.

The genes are TRBV6-5 and TRBJ1-3, with D possibly matching TRBD1 (6 bases). Trimming stripped 5 bases from V and 4 bases from J, with 12 bases between. The CDR3 covers 14 residues. Germline loops: CDR1 MNHEY, CDR2 SVGAGI. CDR3: CASSIQGLGNTIYF. The CDR3 nucleotides are TGTGCCAGCAGTATACAGGGACTCGGAAACACCATATATTTT.

The chain joins TRBV7-2 to TRBJ1-6; D is undetermined. Germline CDR1 SGHTA, CDR2 FQGNSA. V gave up 8 bases and J gave up 7 bases, with 15 bases separating them. This CDR3 region has 14 residues. Here the CDR3 reads CASGLGTANSPLHF. CDR3 nucleotide sequence: TGTGCCAGCGGCCTAGGCACGGCCAATTCACCCCTCCACTTT.

V and J are TRBV11-1 and TRBJ2-3, with 7 bases fitting TRBD1. The V segment lost 5 bases and the J segment 5 bases; nucleotides outside the gene matches: 10. The germline gives CDR1 SGHAT, CDR2 FQDESV (reference sequence). The CDR3 contains 15 residues. The CDR3 DNA follows: TGTGCCAGCAGCCTCGGGACAGACCTGCAAGATACGCAGTATTTT. Its translation is CASSLGTDLQDTQYF.

This clone was recorded once. The V call is TRBV28, the J call TRBJ2-1; TRBD2 aligns across 10 bases. Looked up from germline, CDR1 is MDHEN and CDR2 is SYDVKM. The trim removed 2 bases at V and 0 bases at J, leaving 1 base unmatched. The CDR3 has 16 amino acids. The CDR3 sequence: CASSLLAGVSYNEQFF. The CDR3 DNA reads TGTGCCAGCAGTTTACTAGCGGGAGTCTCCTACAATGAGCAGTTCTTC.

The chain employs TRBV15 and TRBJ2-7, with D possibly being TRBD1 (6 bases). CDR1 is LNHNV and CDR2 is YYDKDF in the germline V gene (reference sequence). CDR3 size: 13 residues. Trimming cost V 3 bases and J 3 bases, with 9 bases left between them. This CDR3 is CATSRDSLYEQYF. The CDR3 nucleotides are TGTGCCACCAGCAGGGACAGCCTCTACGAGCAGTACTTC.

The chain uses TRBV19 and TRBJ1-2, with D perhaps TRBD1 (6 bases). V was shortened by 5 bases and J by 4 bases, with 17 bases between the two germline ends. This CDR3 is 15 amino acids long. Germline loops: CDR1 LNHDA, CDR2 SQIVND (reference sequence). In DNA, the CDR3 is TGTGCCAGTAGTCTCGACAGGATAAACCTCTATGGCTACACCTTC. Translation gives CASSLDRINLYGYTF.

V and J are TRBV11-1 and TRBJ2-3; D might be TRBD1 (5 bases). In germline, CDR1 is SGHAT, CDR2 FQDESV (reference sequence). Trimming took 1 base from V and 1 from J, leaving 12 bases between them. This CDR3 is 16 amino acids long. The CDR3 DNA is TGTGCCAGCAGCTTAGAGGGCAGGGAAGGCACAGATACGCAGTATTTT. Amino acids: CASSLEGREGTDTQYF.

The J gene is TRBJ2-5, the V gene TRBV7-9, with D possibly being TRBD2 (5 bases). The V gene's germline CDR1 is SEHNR and CDR2 FQNEAQ (reference sequence). The CDR3 length is 12 residues. V dropped 4 bases and J dropped 5 bases, with 8 bases sitting between them. The CDR3 here is CASSSGMETQYF. The DNA for the CDR3 is TGTGCCAGCAGCTCCGGGATGGAGACCCAGTACTTC. Variable domain in full (rest from reference TRBV7-9 and TRBJ2-5): DTGVSQNPRHKITKRGQNVTFRCDPISEHNRLYWYRQTLGQGPEFLTYFQNEAQLEKSRLLSDRFSAERPKGSFSTLEIQRTEQGDSAMYLCASSSGMETQYFGPGTRLLVL.

The V gene is TRBV29-1, the J gene TRBJ2-7; no clear D gene. Trimming shortened V by 4 bases and J by 3 bases, and 10 bases separated the two germline ends. The germline V gene encodes CDR1 SQVTM and CDR2 ANQGSEA. This CDR3 has 12 residues. CDR3 nucleotides: TGCAGCGTTGCGACCAACATCTACGAGCAGTACTTC. As protein: CSVATNIYEQYF.

V gene TRBV11-3 combines with J gene TRBJ1-5, with D perhaps matching TRBD1 (6 bases). The germline V gene encodes CDR1 SGHNT and CDR2 YENEEA. CDR3 length: 13 residues. V lost 6 bases to trimming and J lost 7 bases, with 13 bases between them. DNA of the CDR3: TGTGCCAGCAGTTTGACAACAGGGCAGCCCCAGCATTTT. Protein sequence: CASSLTTGQPQHF. Together with reference TRBV11-3 and TRBJ1-5, the CDR3 gives the full variable domain: EAGVVQSPRYKIIEKKQPVAFWCNPISGHNTLYWYLQNLGQGPELLIRYENEEAVDDSQLPKDRFSAERLKGVDSTLKIQPAELGDSAVYLCASSLTTGQPQHFGDGTRLSIL.

The rearrangement links TRBV29-1 to TRBJ1-2; D remains ambiguous. The CDR3 contains 10 residues. Trimming cost V 3 bases and J 6 bases, with 5 bases left between them. CDR1 SQVTM and CDR2 ANQGSEA come from the germline V gene. The CDR3 nucleotides read TGCAGCGTTGAGCAGAATGGCTACACCTTC. Residues: CSVEQNGYTF.

This clone was counted once. This sequence joins TRBV10-3 and TRBJ2-7; 9 positions agree with TRBD1. The CDR3 covers 13 residues. V shed 10 bases and J 4 bases; nucleotides not matched to a gene: 8. Germline CDR1 ENHRY, CDR2 SYGVKD. This chain's CDR3 is CATWTGDGYEQYF. The CDR3 bases are TGTGCCACCTGGACAGGGGATGGGTACGAGCAGTACTTC.

The V call is TRBV6-4, the J call TRBJ1-2; D gene uncertain. Per germline, CDR1 MRHNA and CDR2 SNTAGT. The CDR3 contains 11 residues. The ends were cut back, 6 bases at V and 6 bases at J, with 8 bases in the middle. The CDR3 sequence: CASRDIDGYTF. The DNA for the CDR3 is TGTGCCAGCAGGGATATAGATGGCTACACCTTC.

J is TRBJ1-1 and V is TRBV19; 7 bases line up with TRBD1. Germline V gene data show CDR1 as LNHDA and CDR2 as SQIVND (reference sequence). After removal of 5 bases from V and 1 base from J, the junction contained 4 bases not matched to a gene. This CDR3 is built from 14 residues. This CDR3 is CASSSRDRNTEAFF. CDR3 nucleotides: TGTGCCAGTAGTTCCCGGGACAGGAACACTGAAGCTTTCTTT.

V gene TRBV13 combines with J gene TRBJ1-4; the match to TRBD1 covers 9 bases. V shed 0 bases, J shed 8 bases, and the junction held 7 bases outside the gene matches. This CDR3 has 16 residues. Per germline, CDR1 PRHDT and CDR2 FYEKMQ (reference sequence). The CDR3 nucleotides read TGTGCCAGCAGCTTAGGCGGGGACAGGGAGGACGAAAAACTGTTTTTT. Its translation is CASSLGGDREDEKLFF.